These 32 T cell receptor beta chains originate from one sample sequenced in a study of tumor and adjacent non-tumor tissue in lung cancer. RNA was extracted from bulk tissue without any cell sorting. A modified ARM-PCR protocol with three rounds of nested PCR amplified TCRbeta. TCRdb passed the multiplex PCR reads through MiXCR, listing each CDR3 protein once. Of tens of thousands of distinct CDR3 sequences detected, under 85% appear once; the ten largest clones hold over 9.5%. Sequencing was carried out using lung tumor tissue. The receptors were gathered from a woman aged 50 to 60 with non-small cell lung cancer.

The chain is built from TRBV6-1 and TRBJ2-7, with 9 bases aligning to TRBD1. CDR1 and CDR2 (germline): MNHNS, SASEGT. After removal of 9 bases from V and 6 bases from J, the junction contained 9 bases not matched to a gene. This CDR3 has 13 amino acids. Here the CDR3 reads CARTWDREGEQYF. The CDR3 nucleotides read TGTGCCAGAACATGGGACAGGGAGGGCGAGCAGTACTTC.

With regard to this clonotype: Relative to the germline gene, one junction end is altered; a read error may explain this. The chain employs TRBV10-3 and TRBJ2-1; tentative D call: TRBD1 (6 bases). CDR3 size: 17 residues. Germline values: CDR1 ENHRY, CDR2 SYGVKD. As DNA, the CDR3 is TGTGCCATCAGTGAGTCGGGCAGGGGCCGAGATTACAATGACCAGTTCTTC. This gives the protein CAISESGRGRDYNDQFF.

On this clonotype: One junction end does not reproduce the germline sequence, and a read error may be involved. CDR3 sequence: CASSPEAEQFF. As DNA, the CDR3 is TGCGCCAGCAGCCCAGAGGCCGAGCAGTTCTTC. The chain uses TRBV11-1 and TRBJ2-1; D is unclear. Germline values: CDR1 SGHAT, CDR2 FQDESV (reference sequence). This CDR3 comprises 11 residues.

As for this clonotype: A much bigger clone sits one base away, suggesting this may be a read error. This chain joins TRBV28 and TRBJ1-1; 9 bases line up with TRBD1. CDR1 is MDHEN, CDR2 SYDVKM, per germline. This CDR3 is built from 18 residues. Here the CDR3 reads CASSLWGSQGAGGTDAFF. The CDR3 region has the DNA TGTGCCAGCAGTTTATGGGGGTCACAGGGGGCGGGTGGCACTGACGCTTTCTTT.

In regard to this clonotype: A junction end diverges from the germline sequence, so it may reflect a read error. This chain links TRBV6-5 with TRBJ1-2, with a possible D match to TRBD1 (6 bases). Germline V gives CDR1 MNHEY, CDR2 SVGAGI. The length of the CDR3 is 16 residues. The CDR3 coding sequence is TGTACCAGCAGAAACATTATAGGGCAGGGGTCCCGTGGCTACACCTTC. Translation gives CTSRNIIGQGSRGYTF.

To note about this clonotype: This sequence may be a read error, since a much larger clone differs from it by one base. The V call is TRBV14, the J call TRBJ1-1; D might be TRBD1 (5 bases). The CDR3 contains 15 residues. CDR1 is SGHDN, CDR2 FVKESK, per germline. The CDR3 DNA sequence: TGTGCCAGTAATTTCCGGGCCAGGGCGAACACTGGAGCTTTCTTT. Translating it yields CASNFRARANTGAFF.

This clonotype was detected many times. The chain employs TRBV7-9 and TRBJ1-6; 10 bases match TRBD1. From germline, CDR1 is SEHNR and CDR2 FQNEAQ (reference sequence). The CDR3 has 14 residues. The J segment lost 9 bases and the V segment lost 5 bases, leaving 4 bases of the junction unmatched. For the CDR3, the DNA is TGTGCCAGCAGCGGGACAGGGGACGGTTCACCCCTCCACTTT. This codes for CASSGTGDGSPLHF.

This clonotype was detected only once. A read error may account for a junction end that differs from germline. The genes are TRBV12-3 or TRBV12-4 and TRBJ1-1; maybe TRBD1 (6 bases). The CDR3 length is 14 residues. CDR3 coding DNA: TGTGTCAGCAGTTTACAGGGATCTGGCACTGAAGCTTTCTTT. It translates to CVSSLQGSGTEAFF.

About this clonotype itself: A read error may produce the germline difference seen at one junction end. V gene TRBV6-6 combines with J gene TRBJ2-7, with D tentatively TRBD1 or TRBD2 (5 bases each). This CDR3 has 14 amino acids. Germline V gene sequence: CDR1 MNHNY, CDR2 SVGAGI (reference sequence). The CDR3 loop is CVSSSRDGTYEQYF. Here the CDR3 DNA reads TGTGTCAGCAGCTCAAGGGACGGAACCTACGAACAGTACTTC.

In the case of this clonotype: The junction differs from germline at one of its ends, possibly a read error. The chain recombines TRBV6-6 with TRBJ2-6; D not resolved. The CDR3 is 15 amino acids. CDR1 is MNHNY, CDR2 SVGAGI, per germline (reference sequence). The CDR3 loop reads CVSWLGSSGANVLTF. The CDR3 DNA reads as TGTGTCAGCTGGCTGGGGTCATCTGGGGCCAACGTCCTGACTTTC.

On this clonotype itself: The CDR3 end shows no conserved phenylalanine or tryptophan, and so a read error is likely. Because the CDR3's place on the DNA is in doubt, the DNA is left out and the CDR3 is given as listed by TCRdb. V gene TRBV20-1 combines with J gene TRBJ1-1; TRBD1 is the table's D call and was not checked against the DNA. Germline V gene sequence: CDR1 DFQATT, CDR2 SNEGSKA (reference sequence). From its first to its last residue, the CDR3 has 13 amino acids. The CDR3 reads CSARGLRVAEAFI.

Remarks on this clonotype: An end of the junction differs from the germline gene, which may be a read error. The rearrangement links TRBV30 to TRBJ1-1, with 10 bases aligning to TRBD1. CDR3 length equals 14 residues. The germline V gene encodes CDR1 GTSNPN and CDR2 SVGIG (reference sequence). CDR3 sequence: CAWRAGTGVTEVSF. CDR3 in DNA: TGTGCCTGGAGGGCCGGGACAGGGGTCACTGAAGTTTCCTTT.

As regards this clonotype: The germline gene is not matched at one end of the junction; a read error may be the cause. This sequence joins TRBV29-1 and TRBJ2-7; no reliable D call. Germline lookup yields CDR1 SQVTM and CDR2 ANQGSEA. The CDR3 runs to 12 residues. CDR3 amino acids: CSLITVTDEQYF. The DNA of the CDR3 is TGCAGCCTAATCACGGTGACCGACGAGCAGTATTTC.

In the case of this clonotype: Its ends do not fully match the called genes, so a read error is possible. The rearrangement uses TRBV12-3 or TRBV12-4 and TRBJ2-2; 8 nucleotides match TRBD1. The CDR3 is 15 residues long. CDR3 loop: CASSPGGRGDGEQFF. CDR3 nucleotide sequence: TGTGCCAGCAGTCCAGGGGGCAGGGGCGACGGGGAGCAGTTTTTT.

The chain uses TRBV29-1 and TRBJ2-7; D may be TRBD2 (5 bases). Per the germline V gene, CDR1 is SQVTM and CDR2 is ANQGSEA. The CDR3 runs to 12 residues. In DNA form, the CDR3 reads TGCACCGTGGAGGCGCAGAGCTACGAACGGTACTTC. Protein sequence: CTVEAQSYERYF.

To note about this clonotype: A read error may produce the germline difference seen at one junction end. V is TRBV25-1 and J is TRBJ1-2; D perhaps matches TRBD1 (6 bases). The CDR3 runs to 11 residues. Looked up from germline, CDR1 is MGHDK and CDR2 is SYGVNS. The CDR3 is CVSRFGGGYTF. The CDR3 coding sequence is TGCGTCAGCAGGTTTGGGGGCGGCTACACCTTC.

As regards this clonotype: One junction end disagrees with the germline gene, perhaps due to a read error. This sequence joins TRBV29-1 and TRBJ2-3; D is undetermined. The germline gives CDR1 SQVTM, CDR2 ANQGSEA. The CDR3 runs to 15 residues. The DNA of the CDR3 is TGCAGCGTTGGTGTCAACTACAGAGACACAGATACGCAATATTTT. Translation: CSVGVNYRDTDTQYF.

The V and J genes are TRBV11-2 and TRBJ2-1; D not resolved. V gave up 3 bases and J gave up 7 bases, with 13 bases separating them. Germline CDR1 SGHAT, CDR2 FQNNGV. The CDR3 has 14 amino acids. In DNA form, the CDR3 reads TGTGCCAGCAGCTTTGGCAGAGTCGAAAATGAGCAGTTCTTC. As protein: CASSFGRVENEQFF.

About this clonotype: An end of the junction does not agree with germline; a read error may underlie this. The chain carries TRBV5-6 and TRBJ2-6; possibly TRBD1 for D (5 bases). Per germline, CDR1 SGHDT and CDR2 YYEEEE. This CDR3 is 17 amino acids long. This chain's CDR3 is CASSLWRGHSGANVLTF. Here the CDR3 DNA reads TGTGCCAGCAGCTTGTGGAGAGGCCACTCTGGGGCCAACGTCCTGACCTTC.

Comment on this clonotype: The junction differs from germline at one of its ends, possibly a read error. V usage is TRBV12-3 or TRBV12-4 and J usage is TRBJ1-4; unclear D gene. This CDR3 has 14 amino acids. CDR3 amino acids: CVSSFGSPNEKLFF. The CDR3, as DNA: TGTGTCAGCAGTTTTGGGAGCCCAAACGAAAAACTGTTTTTT.

A note on this clonotype: A read error may produce the germline difference seen at one junction end. The V call is TRBV11-2, the J call TRBJ2-7; D not resolved. This CDR3 is 15 amino acids long. The V gene's germline CDR1 is SGHAT and CDR2 FQNNGV. The CDR3 nucleotides are TGTGCCAGCAGCATATGCCTCATTAGCTCCTACGAACAGTACTTC. The encoded protein is CASSICLISSYEQYF.

The V gene is TRBV6-5, the J gene TRBJ2-2, with a possible D match to TRBD1 (6 bases). Germline V gene lookup returns CDR1 MNHEY and CDR2 SVGAGI. Trimming stripped 8 bases from V and 13 bases from J, with 23 bases between. The CDR3 length is 14 residues. CDR3 in amino acids: CASGVSWTARVLFF. The CDR3 nucleotides read TGTGCCAGCGGGGTTAGCTGGACAGCCCGGGTGCTGTTTTTT.

In regard to this clonotype: A junction boundary mismatches the germline segment, possibly from a read error. The gene calls are TRBV12-3 or TRBV12-4 and TRBJ1-5, with 11 bases matching TRBD1. The CDR3 is 14 amino acids. CDR3: CTSRGQGGNQPQHF. The CDR3 DNA follows: TGTACCAGCAGGGGACAGGGGGGCAATCAACCCCAGCATTTT.

This clonotype was observed many times. The chain couples TRBV12-3 or TRBV12-4 to TRBJ2-7; the match to TRBD1 covers 8 bases. The CDR3 loop spans 13 amino acids. V was pared by 7 bases and J by 1 base, with 3 bases of the junction left unmatched. The CDR3 DNA sequence: TGTGCCAGCAAGGACAGGGCTTCCTACGAGCAGTACTTC. Translating it yields CASKDRASYEQYF.

About this clonotype itself: The junction departs from germline at one end; a sequencing error may be responsible. The rearrangement joins TRBV6-5 to TRBJ2-1, with D perhaps matching TRBD2 (7 bases). Germline V gives CDR1 MNHEY, CDR2 SVGAGI. CDR3 size: 16 residues. In nucleotides, the CDR3 is TGTGCCAGCAGTTACTCGCGGGGGCTGAGCTACAATAAGCAGTTCTTC. Translation: CASSYSRGLSYNKQFF.

This clonotype was seen ten or more times. V is TRBV5-1 and J is TRBJ1-1; 7 bases line up with TRBD1. The CDR3 runs 14 residues. V shed 1 base, J shed 3 bases, and the junction held 3 bases outside the gene matches. CDR1 is SGHRS, CDR2 YFSETQ, per germline. Here the CDR3 DNA reads TGCGCCAGCAGCTTGTCCCAGGGGGACACTGAAGCTTTCTTT. Translation gives CASSLSQGDTEAFF.

Notes on this clonotype: Since a much larger clone is just one base distant, this may be a read error. The V call is TRBV11-2, the J call TRBJ1-3, with 7 nucleotides matching TRBD1. There are 15 residues in the CDR3. Germline lookup yields CDR1 SGHAT and CDR2 FQNNGV. CDR3 protein: CASNLGRRQGDTIYF. DNA for the CDR3: TGTGCCAGCAACTTAGGTCGGAGACAGGGAGACACCATATATTTT.

This clonotype was detected many times. The chain recombines TRBV6-6 with TRBJ2-1; perhaps TRBD2 as D (7 bases). Germline V gives CDR1 MNHNY, CDR2 SVGAGI (reference sequence). Trimming shortened V by 6 bases and J by 7 bases, and 22 bases separated the two germline ends. CDR3 length equals 16 residues. CDR3 residues: CASSLNRGAGLNEQFF. The CDR3 DNA is TGTGCCAGCAGCCTAAACCGGGGGGCGGGATTAAATGAGCAGTTCTTC.

Turning to this clonotype: This could be a read error, since a much larger clone is one nucleotide away. J is TRBJ2-1 and V is TRBV5-3, with 15 nucleotides matching TRBD2. TRBV5-3 is an ORF; its function is uncertain. The CDR3 has 17 amino acids. V dropped 1 base and J dropped 7; count of bases not matched to a gene: 6. The CDR3 is CARSLIGLAGGPNEQFF. The CDR3 DNA is TGTGCCAGAAGCTTGATCGGACTAGCGGGAGGGCCAAATGAGCAGTTCTTC.

As regards this clonotype: Germline and junction disagree at one end, which may indicate a read error. This chain uses TRBV11-2 with TRBJ2-5; no clear D gene. The germline gives CDR1 SGHAT, CDR2 FQNNGV. CDR3 size: 13 residues. The CDR3 reads CANNLSRLETQYF. The CDR3 region has the DNA TGTGCCAACAACTTATCCAGGTTGGAGACCCAGTATTTC.

Note on this clonotype: This is likely a read error, given that the CDR3 carries no conserved phenylalanine or tryptophan at its end. The gene calls are TRBV6-6 and TRBJ1-1; 7 bases agree with TRBD1. CDR1 and CDR2 (germline): MNHNY, SVGAGI (reference sequence). Unmatched junction bases numbered 4, after V lost 0 bases and J lost 0 bases. The CDR3 consists of 16 residues. CDR3 sequence: CASSYSQGGMNTEAFL. The CDR3 DNA follows: TGTGCCAGCAGTTACTCTCAGGGGGGAATGAACACTGAAGCTTTCCTT.

Worth noting for this clonotype: The conserved final phenylalanine or tryptophan is absent from the CDR3, which likely points to a read error. V usage is TRBV11-3 and J usage is TRBJ2-1; no clear D. The CDR3 is 13 amino acids. Germline loops: CDR1 SGHNT, CDR2 YENEEA. The CDR3 region has the DNA TGTGCCAGCAGTTTAGAACGCTACAATGAGCAGTTCCTC. Its protein product is CASSLERYNEQFL.